The TCR beta chain described here comes from a study of T cell responses to AZD1222 COVID-19 vaccine. Study-level points and caveats: Reportedly, nearly half the spike-specific TCRs target unmutated variant regions. Increases in Spike-specific TCR breadth and depth were seen after two AZD1222 doses. Seropositive AZD1222 recipients at baseline numbered only 6 or 7. No repertoire was sampled before or during the peak T cell response, only after it.

This clone was counted once. Its target is unknown. The repertoire was sequenced with immunoSEQ multiplex PCR; TCRdb's copy has only in-frame clones and lacks some. This table has about 150,000 clones, 87% appearing once. Germline V lookup: CDR1 SEHNR, CDR2 FQNEAQ (reference sequence). CDR3 size: 15 residues. V lost 1 base and J 6 bases, leaving 16 bases between the germline ends. This receptor was taken from an adult in good health. This material consisted of peripheral blood, taken on day 0 of AZD1222 vaccination. The gene calls are TRBV7-9 and TRBJ2-7; the D is unclear. CDR3 in amino acids: CASSLEASFGPEQYF. The CDR3 nucleotides are TGTGCCAGCAGCTTAGAAGCTAGTTTCGGTCCCGAGCAGTACTTC.